The 19 T cell receptor beta chains given below trace back to one sample, sequenced in a study of cytomegalovirus exposure and HLA in healthy donors. The repertoire was sequenced with immunoSEQ multiplex PCR; TCRdb's copy has only in-frame clones and lacks some. The repertoire includes 220,000 or so clones, around 86% of them detected once, and approximately 2% sits in the top ten. The specimen sequenced was PBMCs. These receptors all stem from a young woman in good health and CMV-seropositive.

This clone was counted a single time. The rearrangement joins TRBV28 to TRBJ2-5; a possible D gene is TRBD2 (6 bases). Germline V gene sequence: CDR1 MDHEN, CDR2 SYDVKM. V lost 3 bases to trimming and J lost 2 bases, with 16 bases between them. This CDR3 region has 16 residues. The CDR3 sequence: CASSFSTVRGQETQYF. The DNA for the CDR3 is TGTGCCAGCAGTTTTAGTACGGTACGGGGGCAAGAGACCCAGTACTTC.

V gene TRBV6-6 combines with J gene TRBJ1-1; D perhaps matches TRBD1 (5 bases). Trimming removed 5 bases at V and 10 bases at J, with 14 bases between. This CDR3 comprises 12 residues. Germline lookup yields CDR1 MNHNY and CDR2 SVGAGI (reference sequence). The CDR3 loop reads CASSHVRVAAFF. For the CDR3, the DNA is TGTGCCAGCAGTCACGTCAGGGTCGCAGCTTTCTTT.

The chain joins TRBV30 to TRBJ2-7; D is possibly TRBD1 (6 bases). CDR1 GTSNPN and CDR2 SVGIG come from the germline V gene (reference sequence). The CDR3 has 13 residues. V gave up 5 bases and J gave up 6 bases, with 17 bases separating them. The DNA for the CDR3 is TGTGCCTGGGTGGCCCCGGGACAACGCGAGCAGTACTTC. Translation: CAWVAPGQREQYF.

This sequence joins TRBV11-2 and TRBJ2-6; D unresolved. V shed 6 bases and J shed 4 bases, with 10 bases lying between them. The CDR3 consists of 14 residues. Germline CDR1 and CDR2: SGHAT and FQNNGV. CDR3 region: CASSSAVGANVLTF. CDR3 nucleotides: TGTGCCAGCAGTTCGGCGGTAGGGGCCAACGTCCTGACTTTC.

This clone was found once. The chain couples TRBV13 to TRBJ2-1; 7 nucleotides agree with TRBD2. The CDR3 runs to 15 residues. The ends lost 5 bases at V and 8 bases at J; junction bases unmatched: 12. The germline V gene has CDR1 PRHDT and CDR2 FYEKMQ (reference sequence). The CDR3 sequence is CASSAAGSGVHEQFF. CDR3 nucleotide sequence: TGTGCCAGCAGCGCCGCGGGAAGCGGGGTCCATGAGCAGTTCTTC.

V and J are TRBV2 and TRBJ2-1; 9 nucleotides line up with TRBD2. The J segment lost 4 bases and the V segment lost 4 bases, leaving 2 bases of the junction unmatched. The CDR3 has 14 residues. The germline V gene encodes CDR1 SNHLY and CDR2 FYNNEI. The CDR3 DNA reads as TGTGCCAGCAGTGCCCTAGCGGGGTACAATGAGCAGTTCTTC. Translation: CASSALAGYNEQFF.

This chain joins TRBV2 and TRBJ2-1; 7 bases match TRBD2. The trim removed 1 base at V and 2 bases at J, leaving 8 bases unmatched. This CDR3 region has 17 residues. CDR1 is SNHLY, CDR2 FYNNEI, per germline. CDR3 DNA: TGTGCCAGCAGTGAAGATTCTACGGGGGGTACCTACAATGAGCAGTTCTTC. Translated: CASSEDSTGGTYNEQFF. The full variable domain, in which reference TRBV2 and TRBJ2-1 provide the parts outside the CDR3, is EPEVTQTPSHQVTQMGQEVILRCVPISNHLYFYWYRQILGQKVEFLVSFYNNEISEKSEIFDDQFSVERPDGSNFTLKIRSTKLEDSAMYFCASSEDSTGGTYNEQFFGPGTRLTVL.

Here the CDR3 DNA reads TGCGCCAGCAGCGGGCGACAGTCTGGGGCCAACGTCCTGACTTTC. Translating it yields CASSGRQSGANVLTF. J is TRBJ2-6 and V is TRBV5-1, with D possibly matching TRBD1 (5 bases). From germline, CDR1 is SGHRS and CDR2 YFSETQ. The CDR3 extends over 15 amino acids. V dropped 4 bases and J dropped 1 base, with 9 bases sitting between them.

The chain has TRBV12-5 and TRBJ2-2; D perhaps matches TRBD2 (6 bases). The germline V gene encodes CDR1 LGHNT and CDR2 FRNRAP. This CDR3 has 16 amino acids. Trimming pared 2 bases from V and 7 bases from J, leaving 17 bases between. The CDR3 here is CASGLLSGGPGGELFF. CDR3 sequence (DNA): TGTGCTAGTGGTTTGCTTAGTGGAGGGCCTGGCGGGGAGCTGTTTTTT.

The chain carries TRBV28 and TRBJ2-1; 7 nucleotides agree with TRBD1. With V trimmed by 6 bases and J by 8 bases, 7 bases remained unmatched. Germline CDR1 reads MDHEN; CDR2 reads SYDVKM. This CDR3 is 13 amino acids long. In nucleotides, the CDR3 is TGTGCCAGCAGCCTAGGGGGCTCCGATGAGCAGTTCTTC. Translation: CASSLGGSDEQFF.

The rearrangement uses TRBV4-1 and TRBJ1-1; the D is unclear. Germline CDR1 and CDR2: MGHRA and YSYEKL. The CDR3 has 14 residues. Deletions cut 0 bases from V and 3 bases from J, with 8 bases between. The CDR3 DNA reads as TGCGCCAGCAGCCAAGATTGGAGACACACTGAAGCTTTCTTT. Its protein is CASSQDWRHTEAFF.

The chain recombines TRBV5-1 with TRBJ2-7, with D possibly matching TRBD2 (6 bases). CDR1 and CDR2 (germline): SGHRS, YFSETQ. The CDR3 spans 12 residues. Trimming stripped 2 bases from V and 6 bases from J, with 9 bases between. CDR3 nucleotide sequence: TGCGCCAGCAGCTTTCCCGGGGGCGAGCAGTACTTC. Translation: CASSFPGGEQYF.

The genes are TRBV5-1 and TRBJ2-1; a weak D match, TRBD1 (5 bases). The CDR3 sequence is 15 residues long. The ends were cut back, 4 bases at V and 4 bases at J, with 15 bases in the middle. Germline-derived CDR1 and CDR2 are SGHRS and YFSETQ. The DNA of the CDR3 is TGCGCCAGCAGCATCGGACCTAAGGGGTACAATGAGCAGTTCTTC. As protein: CASSIGPKGYNEQFF.

The chain employs TRBV5-6 and TRBJ2-7; possibly TRBD2 for D (6 bases). CDR3 size: 16 residues. CDR1 and CDR2 (germline): SGHDT, YYEEEE. Trimming left V 4 bases short and J 7 bases short, with 24 bases between. CDR3 bases: TGTGCCAGCAGCCCGGGACTTCCTATTCTTACTAAGGAGCAGTACTTC. Protein product: CASSPGLPILTKEQYF.

The chain joins TRBV6-5 to TRBJ2-7; D is unclear. The germline V gene has CDR1 MNHEY and CDR2 SVGAGI. This CDR3 has 15 amino acids. The V and J ends lost 2 bases and 2 bases respectively, with 13 bases between them. The CDR3 coding sequence is TGTGCCAGCAGTTACACGGGTTTAGCTCCCTACGAGCAGTACTTC. Its protein product is CASSYTGLAPYEQYF.

In this sample, this clone turned up a few times. This rearrangement joins TRBV5-1 to TRBJ1-1, with unresolved D. Germline CDR1 and CDR2: SGHRS and YFSETQ. V was pared by 2 bases and J by 1 base, with 6 bases between. CDR3 length equals 13 residues. The CDR3: CASSFSQNTEAFF. The CDR3 coding sequence is TGCGCCAGCAGCTTCTCACAGAACACTGAAGCTTTCTTT.

The chain combines TRBV7-8 with TRBJ1-2; maybe TRBD1 (5 bases). The V gene's germline CDR1 is SGHVS and CDR2 FQNEAQ. The CDR3 is 16 residues long. V lost 1 base to trimming and J lost 5 bases, with 17 bases between them. In nucleotides, the CDR3 is TGTGCCAGCAGCTTAGGGAGTGCGTGGGGCCGGTATGGCTACACCTTC. Protein: CASSLGSAWGRYGYTF.

CDR3 DNA sequence: TGTGCCAGCAGTTTTTGGGGGGGCAGGAGGCTTCAGCCCCAGCATTTT. Translated, it gives CASSFWGGRRLQPQHF. The V gene is TRBV28, the J gene TRBJ1-5; D may be TRBD1 (6 bases). Germline V lookup: CDR1 MDHEN, CDR2 SYDVKM. Trimming removed 3 bases from V and 6 bases from J, with 18 bases in between. CDR3 length: 16 amino acids.

The chain has TRBV13 and TRBJ1-4, with D perhaps TRBD1 (5 bases). Germline loops: CDR1 PRHDT, CDR2 FYEKMQ (reference sequence). The V and J ends lost 5 bases and 3 bases respectively, with 13 bases between them. This CDR3 spans 15 amino acids. CDR3: CASSASRAANEKLFF. The DNA of the CDR3 is TGTGCCAGCAGCGCCTCCAGGGCGGCTAATGAAAAACTGTTTTTT.